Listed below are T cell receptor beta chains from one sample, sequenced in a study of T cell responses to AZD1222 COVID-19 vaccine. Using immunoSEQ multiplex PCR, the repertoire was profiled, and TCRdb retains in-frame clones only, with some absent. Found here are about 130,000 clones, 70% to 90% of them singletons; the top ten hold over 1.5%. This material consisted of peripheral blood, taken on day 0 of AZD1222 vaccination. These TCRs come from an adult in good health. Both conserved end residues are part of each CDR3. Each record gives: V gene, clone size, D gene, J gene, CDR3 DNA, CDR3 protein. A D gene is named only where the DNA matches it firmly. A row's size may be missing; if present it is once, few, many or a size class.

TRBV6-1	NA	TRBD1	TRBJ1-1	TGTGCCAGCAGTGAAGAAGGGACAGCTTTGAACACTGAAGCTTTCTTT	CASSEEGTALNTEAFF
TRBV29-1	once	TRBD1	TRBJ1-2	TGCAGCGTTGAAAATGTTAGGGGGCGCGCTAATGGCTACACCTTC	CSVENVRGRANGYTF
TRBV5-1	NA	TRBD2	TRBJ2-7	TGCGCCAGCAGCTTGGTGGCCGACCGGGAGGACGAGCAGTACTTC	CASSLVADREDEQYF
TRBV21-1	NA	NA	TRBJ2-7	TGTGCCAGCAGCAAAGTCTTGCGACAGGGGGCGGAAGAGCAGTACTTC	CASSKVLRQGAEEQYF
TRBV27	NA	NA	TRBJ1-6	TGTGCCAGCAGTCTCGGACGGGGGGGAATTCACTATAATTCACCCCTCCACTTT	CASSLGRGGIHYNSPLHF
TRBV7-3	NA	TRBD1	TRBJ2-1	TGTGCCAGCAGCTCCGCCGGGACAGGGGGCCGAGGTGAGCAGTTCTTC	CASSSAGTGGRGEQFF
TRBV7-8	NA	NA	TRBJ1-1	TGTGCCAGCAGCTTAGTACGGGGGGCTGCTGAAGCTTTCTTT	CASSLVRGAAEAFF
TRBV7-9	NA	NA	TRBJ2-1	TGTGCCAGCAGACCTAAGAAAGGACACAATGAGCAGTTCTTC	CASRPKKGHNEQFF
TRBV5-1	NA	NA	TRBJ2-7	TGCGCCAGCAGCTTGGATACTCCGCCGGCCTACGAGCAGTACTTC	CASSLDTPPAYEQYF
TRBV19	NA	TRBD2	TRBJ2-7	TGTGCCAGTAGTTCCCAGCGGGGGCCCTACGAGCAGTACTTC	CASSSQRGPYEQYF
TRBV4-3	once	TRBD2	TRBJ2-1	TGCGCCAGCAGCCTCGGAACGGGGGGTTTCTACAATGAGCAGTTCTTC	CASSLGTGGFYNEQFF
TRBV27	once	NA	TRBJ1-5	TGTGCCAGCAGTCTCCGGAACCCGGAAGGCAATCAGCCCCAGCATTTT	CASSLRNPEGNQPQHF
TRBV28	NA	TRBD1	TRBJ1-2	TGTGCCAGCAGTTTAGGACAGGGAAACTATGGCTACACCTTC	CASSLGQGNYGYTF
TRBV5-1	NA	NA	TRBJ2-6	TGCGCCAGCAGGGGGGTGTCTGGGGCCAACGTCCTGACTTTC	CASRGVSGANVLTF
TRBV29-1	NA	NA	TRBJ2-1	TGCAGCGTTGTCTGGGGACCTCTTGCTGAGCAGTTCTTC	CSVVWGPLAEQFF
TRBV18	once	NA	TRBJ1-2	TGTGCCAGCTCACCGTCAGGAGATGCTAACTATGGCTACACCTTC	CASSPSGDANYGYTF
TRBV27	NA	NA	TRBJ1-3	TGTGCCAGCAGTTCAGCCGGGTCTGGAAACACCATATATTTT	CASSSAGSGNTIYF
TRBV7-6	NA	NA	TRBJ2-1	TGTGCCAGCAGCTTAGGTGGACAGCCCTACAATGAGCAGTTCTTC	CASSLGGQPYNEQFF
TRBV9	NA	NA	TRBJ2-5	TGTGCCAGCAGCGTATCGACGGGAAAAGAGACCCAGTACTTC	CASSVSTGKETQYF
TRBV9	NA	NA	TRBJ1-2	TGTGCCAGCAGCCCCGGGGGAGTGAACTATGGCTACACCTTC	CASSPGGVNYGYTF
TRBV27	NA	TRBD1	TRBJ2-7	TGTGCCAGCAGTTCAAGACAGGGGCTCTCGTACGAGCAGTACTTC	CASSSRQGLSYEQYF
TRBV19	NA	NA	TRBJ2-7	TGTGCCAGTAGTGGGGTGGACTACGAGCAGTACTTC	CASSGVDYEQYF
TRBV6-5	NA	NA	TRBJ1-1	TGTGCCAGCAGCCAAAGGACAGAGAACACTGAAGCTTTCTTT	CASSQRTENTEAFF
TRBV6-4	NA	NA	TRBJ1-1	TGTGCCAGCAGTGACACAGACACAGGGGAAGCTTTCTTT	CASSDTDTGEAFF
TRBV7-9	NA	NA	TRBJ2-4	TGTGCCAGCAGCCCAAAGCGTCGGGTTGGGAACATTCAGTACTTC	CASSPKRRVGNIQYF
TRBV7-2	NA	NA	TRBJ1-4	TGTGCCAGCAGCTTCGGGGGAGTTAATGAAAAACTGTTTTTT	CASSFGGVNEKLFF
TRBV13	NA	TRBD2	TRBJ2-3	TGTGCCAGCAGCTCGATAGAGCGGGAGAGCACAGATACGCAGTATTTT	CASSSIERESTDTQYF
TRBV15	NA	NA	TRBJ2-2	TGTGCCACCAGCCAACGTCCACCGAACACCGGGGAGCTGTTTTTT	CATSQRPPNTGELFF
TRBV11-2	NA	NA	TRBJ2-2	TGTGCCAGCAGACAAGCGATGACCGGGGAGCTGTTTTTT	CASRQAMTGELFF
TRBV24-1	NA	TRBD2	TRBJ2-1	TGTGCCACCAGTGATCCCATGACTAGCGGGAAGACCAATGAGCAGTTCTTC	CATSDPMTSGKTNEQFF
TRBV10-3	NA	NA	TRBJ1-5	TGTGCCATCAGTGGAGGGGTGGGCAATCAGCCCCAGCATTTT	CAISGGVGNQPQHF